This T cell receptor (beta chain) originates from a study of T cell responses to AZD1222 COVID-19 vaccine. Some clones are missing from TCRdb's copy, which holds only in-frame ones; the method was immunoSEQ multiplex PCR. The sample consists of about 110,000 clones, roughly nine tenths of them appearing once. The CDR3 has 12 amino acids. Trimming cost V 6 bases and J 7 bases, with 10 bases left between them. Germline V gene data show CDR1 as MNHEY and CDR2 as SVGAGI. The V gene is TRBV6-5, the J gene TRBJ2-4; D remains ambiguous. The material was peripheral blood, obtained on day 0 of AZD1222 vaccination. This TCR came from an adult in good health. CDR3 sequence: CASSTVENIQYF. In nucleotides, the CDR3 is TGTGCCAGCAGCACGGTAGAGAACATTCAGTACTTC.